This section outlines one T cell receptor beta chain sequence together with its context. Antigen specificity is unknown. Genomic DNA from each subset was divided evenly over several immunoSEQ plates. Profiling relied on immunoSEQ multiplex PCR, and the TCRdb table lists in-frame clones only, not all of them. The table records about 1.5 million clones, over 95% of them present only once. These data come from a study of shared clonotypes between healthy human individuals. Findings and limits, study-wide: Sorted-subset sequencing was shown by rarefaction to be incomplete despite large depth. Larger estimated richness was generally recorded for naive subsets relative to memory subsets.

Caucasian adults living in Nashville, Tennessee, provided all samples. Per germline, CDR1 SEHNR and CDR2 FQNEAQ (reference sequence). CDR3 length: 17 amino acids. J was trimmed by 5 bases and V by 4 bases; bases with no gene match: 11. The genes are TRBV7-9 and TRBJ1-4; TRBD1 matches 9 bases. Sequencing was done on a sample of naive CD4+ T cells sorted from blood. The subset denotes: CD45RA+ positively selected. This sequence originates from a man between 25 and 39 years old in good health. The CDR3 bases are TGTGCCAGCAGCTCAAGAAGAACGACAGGGGGAAATGAAAAACTGTTTTTT. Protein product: CASSSRRTTGGNEKLFF.